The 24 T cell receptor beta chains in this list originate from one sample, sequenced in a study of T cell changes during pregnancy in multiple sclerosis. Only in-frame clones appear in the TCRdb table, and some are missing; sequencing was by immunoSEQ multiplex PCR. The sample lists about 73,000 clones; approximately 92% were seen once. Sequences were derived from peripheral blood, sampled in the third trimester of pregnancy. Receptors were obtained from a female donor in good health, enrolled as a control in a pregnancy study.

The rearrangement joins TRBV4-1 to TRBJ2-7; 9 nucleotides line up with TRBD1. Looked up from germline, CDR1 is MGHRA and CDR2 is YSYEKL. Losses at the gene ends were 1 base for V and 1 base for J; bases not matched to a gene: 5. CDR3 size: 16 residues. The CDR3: CASSQGGQGRSYEQYF. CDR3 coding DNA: TGCGCCAGCAGCCAAGGAGGACAGGGGCGATCCTACGAGCAGTACTTC.

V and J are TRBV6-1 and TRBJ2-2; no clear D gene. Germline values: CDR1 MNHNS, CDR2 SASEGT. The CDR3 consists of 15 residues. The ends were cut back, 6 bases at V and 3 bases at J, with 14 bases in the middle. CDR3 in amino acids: CASRSNVGDTGELFF. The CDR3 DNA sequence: TGTGCCAGCAGAAGCAACGTGGGCGACACCGGGGAGCTGTTTTTT.

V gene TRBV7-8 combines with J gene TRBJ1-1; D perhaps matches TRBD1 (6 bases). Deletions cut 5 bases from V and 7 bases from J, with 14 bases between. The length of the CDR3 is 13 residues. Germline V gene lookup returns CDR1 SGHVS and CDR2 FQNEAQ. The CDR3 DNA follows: TGTGCCAGCAGCGTGGAAACAGGGAGTGAAGCTTTCTTT. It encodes CASSVETGSEAFF. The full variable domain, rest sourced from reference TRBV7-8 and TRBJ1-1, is GAGVSQSPRYKVAKRGQDVALRCDPISGHVSLFWYQQALGQGPEFLTYFQNEAQLDKSGLPSDRFFAERPEGSVSTLKIQRTQQEDSAVYLCASSVETGSEAFFGQGTRLTVV.

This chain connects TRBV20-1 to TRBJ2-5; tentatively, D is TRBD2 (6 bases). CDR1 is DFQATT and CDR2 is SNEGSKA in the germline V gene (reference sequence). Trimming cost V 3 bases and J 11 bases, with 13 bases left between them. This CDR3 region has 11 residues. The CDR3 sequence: CSASAGHGQYF. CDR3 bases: TGCAGTGCTAGTGCGGGGCATGGGCAGTACTTC.

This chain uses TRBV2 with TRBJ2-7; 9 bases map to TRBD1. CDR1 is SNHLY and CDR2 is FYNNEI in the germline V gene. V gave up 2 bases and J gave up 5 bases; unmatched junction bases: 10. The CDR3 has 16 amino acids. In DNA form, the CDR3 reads TGTGCCAGCAGTGAAAACGTAGGGACAGGGACGAACGAGCAGTACTTC. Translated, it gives CASSENVGTGTNEQYF.

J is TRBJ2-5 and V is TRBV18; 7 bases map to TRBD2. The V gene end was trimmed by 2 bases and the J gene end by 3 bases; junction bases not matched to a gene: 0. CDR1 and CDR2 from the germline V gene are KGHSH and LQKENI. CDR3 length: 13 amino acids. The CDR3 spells CASSPGTKETQYF. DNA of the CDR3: TGTGCCAGCTCACCAGGGACTAAAGAGACCCAGTACTTC.

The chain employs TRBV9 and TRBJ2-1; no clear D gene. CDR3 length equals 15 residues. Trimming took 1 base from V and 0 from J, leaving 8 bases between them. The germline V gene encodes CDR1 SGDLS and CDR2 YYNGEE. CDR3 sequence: CASSVFQNSYNEQFF. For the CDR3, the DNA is TGTGCCAGCAGCGTATTCCAAAACTCCTACAATGAGCAGTTCTTC.

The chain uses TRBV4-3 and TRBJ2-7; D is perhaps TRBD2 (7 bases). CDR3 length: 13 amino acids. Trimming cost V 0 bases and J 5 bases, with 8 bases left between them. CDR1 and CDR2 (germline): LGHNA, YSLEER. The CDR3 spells CASSQERGHEQYF. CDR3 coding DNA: TGCGCCAGCAGCCAAGAGCGGGGGCACGAGCAGTACTTC.

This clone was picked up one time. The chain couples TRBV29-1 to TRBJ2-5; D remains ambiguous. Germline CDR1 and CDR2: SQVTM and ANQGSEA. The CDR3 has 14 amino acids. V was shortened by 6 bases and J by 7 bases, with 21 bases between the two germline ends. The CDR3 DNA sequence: TGCAGCGTACTACCTTATTCTCGCATGGCGACCCAGTACTTC. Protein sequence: CSVLPYSRMATQYF.

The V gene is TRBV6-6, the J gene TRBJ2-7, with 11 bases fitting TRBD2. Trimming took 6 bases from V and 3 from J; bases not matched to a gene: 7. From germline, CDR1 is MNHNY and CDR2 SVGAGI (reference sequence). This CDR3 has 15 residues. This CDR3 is CASSLGLADLYEQYF. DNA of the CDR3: TGTGCCAGCAGCCTGGGACTAGCGGACCTCTACGAGCAGTACTTC.

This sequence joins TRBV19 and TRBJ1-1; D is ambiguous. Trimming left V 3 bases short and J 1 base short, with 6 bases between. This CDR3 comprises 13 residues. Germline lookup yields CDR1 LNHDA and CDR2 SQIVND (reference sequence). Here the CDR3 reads CASSIARNTEAFF. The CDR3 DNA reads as TGTGCCAGTAGTATCGCTAGGAACACTGAAGCTTTCTTT.

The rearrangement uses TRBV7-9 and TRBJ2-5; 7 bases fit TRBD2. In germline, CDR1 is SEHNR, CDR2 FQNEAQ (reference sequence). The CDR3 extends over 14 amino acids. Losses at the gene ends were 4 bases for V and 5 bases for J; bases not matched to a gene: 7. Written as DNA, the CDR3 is TGTGCCAGCAGCTATAGAAGCGGGATTGAGACCCAGTACTTC. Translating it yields CASSYRSGIETQYF.

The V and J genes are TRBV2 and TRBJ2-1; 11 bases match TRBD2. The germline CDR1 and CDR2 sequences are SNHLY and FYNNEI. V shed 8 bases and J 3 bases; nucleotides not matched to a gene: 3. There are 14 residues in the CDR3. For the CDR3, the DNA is TGTGCCAGCTTTGGGACTAGCGGCTACAATGAGCAGTTCTTC. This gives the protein CASFGTSGYNEQFF.

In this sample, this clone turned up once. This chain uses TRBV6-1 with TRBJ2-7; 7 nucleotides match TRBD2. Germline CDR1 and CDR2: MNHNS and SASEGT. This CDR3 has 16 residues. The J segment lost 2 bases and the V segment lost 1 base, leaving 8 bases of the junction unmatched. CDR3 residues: CASSEGEGTPTYEQYF. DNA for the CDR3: TGTGCCAGCAGTGAAGGGGAGGGGACCCCCACCTACGAGCAGTACTTC.

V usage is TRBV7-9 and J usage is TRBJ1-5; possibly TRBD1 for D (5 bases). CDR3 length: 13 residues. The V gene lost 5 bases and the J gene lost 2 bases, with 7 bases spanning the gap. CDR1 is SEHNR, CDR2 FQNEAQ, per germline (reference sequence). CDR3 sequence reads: CASSLQGNQPQHF. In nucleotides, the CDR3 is TGTGCCAGCAGCCTACAGGGCAATCAGCCCCAGCATTTT.

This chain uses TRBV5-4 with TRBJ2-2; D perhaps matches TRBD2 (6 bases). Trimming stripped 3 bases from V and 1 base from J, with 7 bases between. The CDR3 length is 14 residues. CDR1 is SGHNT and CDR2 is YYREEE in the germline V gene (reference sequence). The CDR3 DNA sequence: TGTGCCAGCAGCTGGGGGGAGAACACCGGGGAGCTGTTTTTT. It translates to CASSWGENTGELFF.

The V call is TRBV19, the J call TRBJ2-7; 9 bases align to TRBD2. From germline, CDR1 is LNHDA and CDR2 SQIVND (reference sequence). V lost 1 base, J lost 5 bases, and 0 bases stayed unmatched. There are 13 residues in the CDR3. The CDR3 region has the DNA TGTGCCAGTAGTATAGGCGGGGGGGACGAGCAGTACTTC. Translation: CASSIGGGDEQYF.

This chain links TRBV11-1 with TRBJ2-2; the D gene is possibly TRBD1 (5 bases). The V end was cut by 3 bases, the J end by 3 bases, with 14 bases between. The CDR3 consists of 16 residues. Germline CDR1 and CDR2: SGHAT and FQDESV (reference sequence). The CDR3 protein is CASSLWGSIDTGELFF. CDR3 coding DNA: TGTGCCAGCAGCTTGTGGGGCAGTATTGACACCGGGGAGCTGTTTTTT.

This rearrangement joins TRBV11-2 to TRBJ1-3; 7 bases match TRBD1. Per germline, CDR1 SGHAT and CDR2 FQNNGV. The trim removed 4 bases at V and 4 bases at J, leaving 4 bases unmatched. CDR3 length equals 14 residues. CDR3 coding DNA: TGTGCCAGCAGCTCTCCGGGACAGGGAAACACCATATATTTT. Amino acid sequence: CASSSPGQGNTIYF.

The CDR3 reads CASSSGTSGSADTQYF. For the CDR3, the DNA is TGTGCCAGCAGCTCCGGGACTAGCGGGAGCGCAGATACGCAGTATTTT. The chain uses TRBV2 and TRBJ2-3, with 14 bases fitting TRBD2. CDR1 SNHLY and CDR2 FYNNEI come from the germline V gene. The CDR3 is 16 amino acids. Trimming cost V 6 bases and J 4 bases; bases outside gene matches: 6.

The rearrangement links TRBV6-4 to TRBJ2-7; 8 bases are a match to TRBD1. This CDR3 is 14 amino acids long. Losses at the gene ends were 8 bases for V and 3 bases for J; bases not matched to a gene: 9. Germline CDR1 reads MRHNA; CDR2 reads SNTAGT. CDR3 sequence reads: CASYGQGVGYEQYF. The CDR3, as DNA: TGTGCCAGCTACGGACAGGGAGTAGGCTACGAGCAGTACTTC.

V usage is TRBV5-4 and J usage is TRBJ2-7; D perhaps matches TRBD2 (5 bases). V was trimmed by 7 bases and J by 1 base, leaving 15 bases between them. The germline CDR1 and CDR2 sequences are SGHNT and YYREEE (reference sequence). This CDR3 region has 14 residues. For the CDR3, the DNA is TGTGCCAGCTCTCGCGGGTCTCTTTCCTACGAGCAGTACTTC. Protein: CASSRGSLSYEQYF.

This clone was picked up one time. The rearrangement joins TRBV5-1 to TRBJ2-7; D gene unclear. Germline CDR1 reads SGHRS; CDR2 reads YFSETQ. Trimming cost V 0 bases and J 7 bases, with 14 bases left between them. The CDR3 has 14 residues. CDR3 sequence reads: CASSLAEVSGEQYF. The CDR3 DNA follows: TGCGCCAGCAGCTTGGCCGAGGTCAGTGGGGAGCAGTACTTC. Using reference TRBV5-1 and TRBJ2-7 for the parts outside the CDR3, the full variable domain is KAGVTQTPRYLIKTRGQQVTLSCSPISGHRSVSWYQQTPGQGLQFLFEYFSETQRNKGNFPGRFSGRQFSNSRSEMNVSTLELGDSALYLCASSLAEVSGEQYFGPGTRLTVT.

Here the CDR3 reads CASRFSGTGELFF. CDR3 DNA sequence: TGTGCAAGTCGCTTTTCAGGAACCGGGGAGCTGTTTTTT. This chain joins TRBV12-2 and TRBJ2-2; the table's D call TRBD1 went unverified against the DNA. TRBV12-2 is a pseudogene segment. This CDR3 is built from 13 residues.